What follows are 7 T cell receptor beta chains derived from one specimen sequenced in a study of blood T cell repertoires in COVID-19. The assay was immunoSEQ multiplex PCR, and TCRdb's table has in-frame clones only and misses some. Of tens of thousands of clones in the sample, around 90% were seen once. Sequenced input: peripheral blood. Receptors originate from a human donor in a cohort sampled during active COVID-19.

The chain recombines TRBV4-3 with TRBJ1-1; 9 bases fit TRBD1. The CDR3 consists of 13 residues. The J segment lost 7 bases and the V segment lost 4 bases, leaving 4 bases of the junction unmatched. Germline CDR1 and CDR2: LGHNA and YSLEER. The CDR3 region is CASSPTGGSEAFF. The CDR3 DNA sequence: TGCGCCAGCAGCCCAACAGGGGGCAGTGAAGCTTTCTTT.

The J gene is TRBJ2-7, the V gene TRBV5-6; D gene uncertain. V lost 2 bases and J lost 2, with 8 bases in between. This CDR3 has 13 residues. Germline values: CDR1 SGHDT, CDR2 YYEEEE. CDR3: CASSFEATYEQYV. Here the CDR3 DNA reads TGTGCCAGCAGCTTTGAGGCAACCTACGAGCAGTACGTC.

This chain links TRBV27 with TRBJ2-5, with 7 nucleotides matching TRBD1. Unmatched junction bases numbered 4, after V lost 4 bases and J lost 2 bases. This CDR3 is built from 14 residues. CDR1 is MNHEY and CDR2 is SMNVEV in the germline V gene (reference sequence). The CDR3 loop is CASSYSGQQETQYF. The CDR3 nucleotides read TGTGCCAGCAGTTACTCGGGACAGCAAGAGACCCAGTACTTC.

The chain couples TRBV5-1 to TRBJ2-1; 9 nucleotides agree with TRBD2. Germline assignment: CDR1 SGHRS and CDR2 YFSETQ. This CDR3 contains 15 residues. After removal of 3 bases from V and 1 base from J, the junction contained 2 bases not matched to a gene. In nucleotides, the CDR3 is TGCGCCAGCAGCTCAAGCGGGGGGTCCTACAATGAGCAGTTCTTC. Encoded protein: CASSSSGGSYNEQFF.

The table lists this clone with a few counts. The chain's CDR3 is CASRGTGSEAFF. The CDR3 DNA sequence: TGTGCCAGCAGAGGGACAGGAAGCGAAGCTTTCTTT. The gene calls are TRBV6-4 and TRBJ1-1; TRBD1 matches 8 bases. Germline V gives CDR1 MRHNA, CDR2 SNTAGT. Losses at the gene ends were 6 bases for V and 8 bases for J; bases not matched to a gene: 5. This CDR3 contains 12 residues.

A single count supports this clone. The chain couples TRBV7-2 to TRBJ2-3, with TRBD1 matching 9 bases. CDR3 length: 16 residues. V trimming: 6 bases; J trimming: 1 base; junction bases outside the gene matches: 8. Germline CDR1 is SGHTA and CDR2 is FQGNSA. DNA of the CDR3: TGTGCCAGCAGAGCCAGGTGGACAGGGGGCACAGATACGCAGTATTTT. Translating gives CASRARWTGGTDTQYF.

The gene calls are TRBV5-1 and TRBJ2-2; TRBD1 matches 7 bases. CDR3 length equals 16 residues. V lost 4 bases to trimming and J lost 4 bases; unmatched junction nucleotides: 10. CDR1 is SGHRS, CDR2 YFSETQ, per germline. CDR3: CASSLWGQGVTGELFF. CDR3 bases: TGCGCCAGCAGCCTTTGGGGCCAGGGGGTCACCGGGGAGCTGTTTTTT.